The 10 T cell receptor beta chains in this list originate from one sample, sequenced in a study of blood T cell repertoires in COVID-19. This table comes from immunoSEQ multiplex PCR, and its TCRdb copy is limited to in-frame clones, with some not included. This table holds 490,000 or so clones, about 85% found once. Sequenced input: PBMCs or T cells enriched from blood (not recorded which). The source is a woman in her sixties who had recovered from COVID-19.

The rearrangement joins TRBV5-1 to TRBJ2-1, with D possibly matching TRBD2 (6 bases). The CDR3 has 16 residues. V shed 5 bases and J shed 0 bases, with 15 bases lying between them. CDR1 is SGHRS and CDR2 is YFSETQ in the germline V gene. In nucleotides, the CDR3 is TGCGCCAGCAGGCTGGGGACTTCGAGCTCCTACAATGAGCAGTTCTTC. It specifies CASRLGTSSSYNEQFF. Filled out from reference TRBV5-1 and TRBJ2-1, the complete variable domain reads KAGVTQTPRYLIKTRGQQVTLSCSPISGHRSVSWYQQTPGQGLQFLFEYFSETQRNKGNFPGRFSGRQFSNSRSEMNVSTLELGDSALYLCASRLGTSSSYNEQFFGPGTRLTVL.

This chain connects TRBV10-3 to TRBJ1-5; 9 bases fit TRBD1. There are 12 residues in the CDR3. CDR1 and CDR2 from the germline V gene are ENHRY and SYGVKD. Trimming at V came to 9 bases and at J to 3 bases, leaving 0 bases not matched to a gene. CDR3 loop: CAIQGANQPQHF. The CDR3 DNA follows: TGTGCCATACAGGGGGCCAATCAGCCCCAGCATTTT.

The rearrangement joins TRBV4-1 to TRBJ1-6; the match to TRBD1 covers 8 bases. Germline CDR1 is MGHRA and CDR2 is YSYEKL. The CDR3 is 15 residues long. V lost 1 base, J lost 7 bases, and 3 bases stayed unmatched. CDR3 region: CASSQGYRGNSPLHF. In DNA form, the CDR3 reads TGCGCCAGCAGCCAAGGCTACAGGGGGAATTCACCCCTCCACTTT.

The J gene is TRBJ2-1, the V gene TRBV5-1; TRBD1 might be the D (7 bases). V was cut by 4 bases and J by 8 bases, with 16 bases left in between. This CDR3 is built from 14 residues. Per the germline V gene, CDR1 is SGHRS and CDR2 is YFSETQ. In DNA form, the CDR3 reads TGCGCCAGCAGCCCCAGACAGGGAGGTGATGAGCAGTTCTTC. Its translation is CASSPRQGGDEQFF.

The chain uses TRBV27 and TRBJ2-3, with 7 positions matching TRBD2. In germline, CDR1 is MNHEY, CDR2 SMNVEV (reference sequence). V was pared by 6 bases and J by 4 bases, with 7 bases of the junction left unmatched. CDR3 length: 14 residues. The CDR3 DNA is TGTGCCAGCAGCATAGGACTAGTGGCAGATACGCAGTATTTT. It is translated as CASSIGLVADTQYF.

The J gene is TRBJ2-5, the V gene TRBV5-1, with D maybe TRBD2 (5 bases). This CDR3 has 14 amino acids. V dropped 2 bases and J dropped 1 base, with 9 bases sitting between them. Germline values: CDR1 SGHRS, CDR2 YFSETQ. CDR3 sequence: CASSFEGGQETQYF. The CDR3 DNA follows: TGCGCCAGCAGCTTTGAGGGCGGCCAAGAGACCCAGTACTTC.

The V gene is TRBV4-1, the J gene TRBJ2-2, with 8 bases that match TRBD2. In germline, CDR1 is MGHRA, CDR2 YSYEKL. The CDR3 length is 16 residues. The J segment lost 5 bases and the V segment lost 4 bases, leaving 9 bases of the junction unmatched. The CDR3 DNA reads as TGCGCCAGCAGCCGACCAGCGGGGGCCCCTACCGGGGAGCTGTTTTTT. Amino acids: CASSRPAGAPTGELFF.

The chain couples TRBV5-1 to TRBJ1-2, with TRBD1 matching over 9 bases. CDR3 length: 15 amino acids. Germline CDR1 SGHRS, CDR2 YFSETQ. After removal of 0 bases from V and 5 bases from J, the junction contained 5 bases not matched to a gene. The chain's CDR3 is CASSLGGQGFYGYTF. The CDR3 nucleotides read TGCGCCAGCAGCTTGGGGGGACAGGGATTTTATGGCTACACCTTC.

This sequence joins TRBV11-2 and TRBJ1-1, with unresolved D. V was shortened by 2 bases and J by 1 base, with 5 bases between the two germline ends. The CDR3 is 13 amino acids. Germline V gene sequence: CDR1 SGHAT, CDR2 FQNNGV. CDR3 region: CASSLYGNTEAFF. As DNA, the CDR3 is TGTGCCAGCAGCTTATACGGGAACACTGAAGCTTTCTTT.

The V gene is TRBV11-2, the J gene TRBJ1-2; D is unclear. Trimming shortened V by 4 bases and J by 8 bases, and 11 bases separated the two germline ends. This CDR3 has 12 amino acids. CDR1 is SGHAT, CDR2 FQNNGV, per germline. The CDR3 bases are TGTGCCAGCAGCTCGTCGTCCCGGGGCTACACCTTC. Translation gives CASSSSSRGYTF.